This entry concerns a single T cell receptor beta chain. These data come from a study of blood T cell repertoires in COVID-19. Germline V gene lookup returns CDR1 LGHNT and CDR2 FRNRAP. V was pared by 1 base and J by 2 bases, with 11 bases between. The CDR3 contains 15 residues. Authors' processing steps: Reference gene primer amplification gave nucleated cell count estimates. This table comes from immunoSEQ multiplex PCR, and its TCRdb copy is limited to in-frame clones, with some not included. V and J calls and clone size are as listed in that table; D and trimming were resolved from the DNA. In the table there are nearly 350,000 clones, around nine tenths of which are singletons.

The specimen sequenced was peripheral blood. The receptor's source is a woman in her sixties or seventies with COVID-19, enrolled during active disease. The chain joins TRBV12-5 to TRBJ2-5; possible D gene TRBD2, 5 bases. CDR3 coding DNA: TGTGCTAGTGGTTTGGGCGAGACTACTCAAGAGACCCAGTACTTC. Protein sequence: CASGLGETTQETQYF.